One sample yielded the 10 T cell receptor beta chains listed below, sequenced in a study of OX40 agonist ivuxolimab in advanced cancers. Measured with immunoSEQ multiplex PCR; TCRdb has only the in-frame clones, and not every one. Among about 150,000 clones listed, around 94% were seen once. This specimen consisted of CD4+ or CD8+ T cells sorted from blood, obtained in a trial of the OX40 agonist ivuxolimab. The receptors were sampled from an adult with an advanced solid tumor such as melanoma, head and neck, liver or kidney cancer.

The J gene is TRBJ1-2, the V gene TRBV4-1; D perhaps matches TRBD1 (6 bases). Trimming took 0 bases from V and 10 from J, leaving 18 bases between them. The V gene's germline CDR1 is MGHRA and CDR2 YSYEKL. CDR3 length: 15 amino acids. The CDR3 loop is CASSQEVSQGSHYTF. CDR3 nucleotides: TGCGCCAGCAGCCAAGAAGTGTCCCAGGGGTCACACTACACCTTC.

J is TRBJ1-2 and V is TRBV5-6; D ambiguous. Per germline, CDR1 SGHDT and CDR2 YYEEEE. The V and J ends lost 6 bases and 8 bases respectively, with 17 bases between them. This CDR3 is 13 amino acids long. This CDR3 reads CASTRTGWQGYTF. The CDR3 nucleotides are TGTGCCAGCACCCGGACCGGATGGCAAGGCTACACCTTC.

V gene TRBV30 combines with J gene TRBJ1-2, with D unresolved. V was clipped by 8 bases and J by 7 bases, with 20 bases between them. Germline V gives CDR1 GTSNPN, CDR2 SVGIG (reference sequence). The CDR3 runs to 13 residues. CDR3 sequence: CARWSGQRGGYTF. In DNA, the CDR3 is TGTGCCCGCTGGAGTGGCCAGCGGGGTGGCTACACCTTC. Full variable domain (missing parts from reference TRBV30 and TRBJ1-2): SQTIHQWPATLVQPVGSPLSLECTVEGTSNPNLYWYRQAAGRGLQLLFYSVGIGQISSEVPQNLSASRPQDRQFILSSKKLLLSDSGFYLCARWSGQRGGYTFGSGTRLTVV.

V and J are TRBV28 and TRBJ2-7, with TRBD1 matching over 7 bases. This CDR3 has 14 amino acids. CDR1 is MDHEN and CDR2 is SYDVKM in the germline V gene. V trimming: 6 bases; J trimming: 3 bases; junction bases outside the gene matches: 8. The CDR3 sequence is CASRDPYRGYEQYF. CDR3 coding DNA: TGTGCCAGCAGGGACCCCTACAGGGGCTACGAGCAGTACTTC.

The chain couples TRBV18 to TRBJ1-1; no clear D gene. The CDR3 is made up of 14 amino acids. Germline lookup yields CDR1 KGHSH and CDR2 LQKENI. Trimming shortened V by 3 bases and J by 7 bases, and 15 bases separated the two germline ends. The CDR3 loop reads CASSPNARTDEAFF. CDR3 coding DNA: TGTGCCAGCTCACCCAACGCAAGAACCGATGAAGCTTTCTTT.

The V call is TRBV9, the J call TRBJ2-6; D remains ambiguous. Germline CDR1 and CDR2: SGDLS and YYNGEE. Trimming cost V 6 bases and J 0 bases, with 4 bases left between them. The length of the CDR3 is 13 residues. DNA for the CDR3: TGTGCCAGCATGTCCTCTGGGGCCAACGTCCTGACTTTC. It codes for CASMSSGANVLTF.

V usage is TRBV11-2 and J usage is TRBJ2-5, with D unclear. V gave up 0 bases and J gave up 3 bases, with 5 bases separating them. CDR3 size: 13 residues. Germline lookup yields CDR1 SGHAT and CDR2 FQNNGV. The CDR3 DNA reads as TGTGCCAGCAGCTTAGATCGGGAAGAGACCCAGTACTTC. As protein: CASSLDREETQYF. The full variable domain, rest sourced from reference TRBV11-2 and TRBJ2-5, is EAGVAQSPRYKIIEKRQSVAFWCNPISGHATLYWYQQILGQGPKLLIQFQNNGVVDDSQLPKDRFSAERLKGVDSTLKIQPAKLEDSAVYLCASSLDREETQYFGPGTRLLVL.

With respect to this clone: This specimen includes other DNA sequences encoding the same CDR3. The rearrangement joins TRBV5-1 to TRBJ2-2; 7 bases align to TRBD1. CDR1 and CDR2 (germline): SGHRS, YFSETQ. CDR3 size: 15 residues. Germline trimming cut 0 bases from V and 2 bases from J; bases unmatched to any gene: 1. CDR3 bases: TGCGCCAGCAGCTTGGGACAGGGTAACACCGGGGAGCTGTTTTTT. Its protein product is CASSLGQGNTGELFF.

J is TRBJ1-2 and V is TRBV4-3; D is possibly TRBD1 (6 bases). Germline values: CDR1 LGHNA, CDR2 YSLEER. The CDR3 sequence is 16 residues long. The V gene lost 0 bases and the J gene lost 8 bases, with 19 bases spanning the gap. This CDR3 is CASSQDPPGTPRGYTF. The CDR3 DNA sequence: TGCGCCAGCAGCCAAGATCCCCCCGGGACACCGAGGGGCTACACCTTC.

The chain joins TRBV5-1 to TRBJ1-2; the match to TRBD1 covers 10 bases. J gave up 2 bases and V 4 bases, and 2 bases lay outside the gene matches. The V gene's germline CDR1 is SGHRS and CDR2 YFSETQ. The CDR3 totals 14 residues. CDR3 nucleotides: TGCGCCAGCAGCCCGGGACAGGGGAACTATGGCTACACCTTC. Protein product: CASSPGQGNYGYTF.